This T cell receptor beta chain was sequenced during a study of shared clonotypes between healthy human individuals. This CDR3 is built from 14 residues. Germline trimming cut 5 bases from V and 7 bases from J; bases unmatched to any gene: 2. The V gene's germline CDR1 is SGHTA and CDR2 FQGNSA. Generated by immunoSEQ multiplex PCR, the TCRdb table keeps only in-frame clones and is missing some. There are 2 million to 2.5 million clones in the sample; less than 95% occur only once, and 0.37% lies in the top ten. The receptor comes from a man between 18 and 35 years old in good health. Some clones in this sample may be carry-over from other donors' samples. The chain has TRBV7-2 and TRBJ2-3; 14 nucleotides match TRBD2. Source material: naive CD4+ T cells from PBMCs. This sample's subset: CD45RA+ positively selected. This chain's CDR3 is CASSRTSGRHTQYF. The CDR3 DNA is TGTGCCAGCAGCAGGACTAGCGGGAGGCATACGCAGTATTTT.